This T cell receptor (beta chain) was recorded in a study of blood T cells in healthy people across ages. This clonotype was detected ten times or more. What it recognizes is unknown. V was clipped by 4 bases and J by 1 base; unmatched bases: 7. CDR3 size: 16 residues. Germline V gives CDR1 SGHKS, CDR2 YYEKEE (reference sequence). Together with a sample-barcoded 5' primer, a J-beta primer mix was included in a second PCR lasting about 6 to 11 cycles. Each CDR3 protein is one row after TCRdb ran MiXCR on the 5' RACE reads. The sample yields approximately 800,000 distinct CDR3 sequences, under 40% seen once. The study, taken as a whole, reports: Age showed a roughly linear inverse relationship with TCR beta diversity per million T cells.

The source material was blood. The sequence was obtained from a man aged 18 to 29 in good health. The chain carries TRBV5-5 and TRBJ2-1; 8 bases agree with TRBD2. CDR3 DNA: TGTGCCAGCAGCGGATCCGGGGGGGAGTCCTACAATGAGCAGTTCTTC. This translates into CASSGSGGESYNEQFF.